Listed below are T cell receptor beta chains from one sample, sequenced in a study of blood T cell repertoires in COVID-19. Profiled with immunoSEQ multiplex PCR; TCRdb holds only in-frame clones, not every one. This repertoire shows approximately 480,000 clones, roughly 89% found once; its top ten account for about 0.91%. The specimen was peripheral blood. The source is a man aged 18-30 years with COVID-19, enrolled during active disease. The CDR3 runs from the conserved cysteine through the conserved F or W. D genes are given only for firm matches. Clone size is shown for a subset of rows, as once, few, many or a class of expanded clone.

d_call: -; j_call: TRBJ2-6; clone_size: once; cdr3_length: 17; v_call: TRBV11-2; cdr3_aa: CASSFDRILSGANVLTF; cdr3_nt: TGTGCCAGCAGCTTCGACAGGATTCTCTCTGGGGCCAACGTCCTGACTTTC
d_call: -; j_call: TRBJ2-7; clone_size: -; cdr3_length: 14; v_call: TRBV15; cdr3_aa: CATSSTPGAYEQYF; cdr3_nt: TGTGCCACCAGCAGTACACCGGGGGCCTACGAGCAGTACTTC
d_call: TRBD1; j_call: TRBJ2-3; clone_size: -; cdr3_length: 13; v_call: TRBV5-1; cdr3_aa: CASSPGQTDTQYF; cdr3_nt: TGCGCCAGCAGCCCGGGACAGACAGATACGCAGTATTTT
d_call: -; j_call: TRBJ1-1; clone_size: -; cdr3_length: 16; v_call: TRBV19; cdr3_aa: CASKGTVGRTNTEAFF; cdr3_nt: TGTGCCAGTAAGGGGACTGTCGGGCGTACGAACACTGAAGCTTTCTTT
d_call: -; j_call: TRBJ2-1; clone_size: once; cdr3_length: 14; v_call: TRBV10-3; cdr3_aa: CAISDSSANNEQFF; cdr3_nt: TGTGCCATCAGTGATTCCAGCGCCAACAATGAGCAGTTCTTC
d_call: TRBD1; j_call: TRBJ1-3; clone_size: -; cdr3_length: 15; v_call: TRBV7-2; cdr3_aa: CASSRTGLSGNTIYF; cdr3_nt: TGTGCCAGCAGCCGGACAGGACTCTCTGGAAACACCATATATTTT
d_call: TRBD1; j_call: TRBJ1-4; clone_size: -; cdr3_length: 15; v_call: TRBV2; cdr3_aa: CASSNTGGLGEKLFF; cdr3_nt: TGTGCCAGCAGCAACACAGGGGGGCTGGGTGAAAAACTGTTTTTT
d_call: TRBD1; j_call: TRBJ1-1; clone_size: -; cdr3_length: 14; v_call: TRBV7-9; cdr3_aa: CASSPRTGGLEAFF; cdr3_nt: TGTGCCAGCAGCCCTCGGACAGGGGGCCTTGAAGCTTTCTTT
d_call: -; j_call: TRBJ1-2; clone_size: -; cdr3_length: 16; v_call: TRBV4-2; cdr3_aa: CASSQDIRSPNYGYTF; cdr3_nt: TGTGCCAGCAGCCAAGATATCAGGTCTCCTAACTATGGCTACACCTTC
d_call: TRBD1; j_call: TRBJ2-7; clone_size: -; cdr3_length: 14; v_call: TRBV27; cdr3_aa: CASGWGTAIYEQYF; cdr3_nt: TGTGCCAGCGGGTGGGGGACAGCCATCTACGAGCAGTACTTC
d_call: TRBD1; j_call: TRBJ2-5; clone_size: once; cdr3_length: 15; v_call: TRBV9; cdr3_aa: CASSNDRGMKETQYF; cdr3_nt: TGTGCCAGCAGCAACGACAGGGGGATGAAAGAGACCCAGTACTTC
d_call: -; j_call: TRBJ1-5; clone_size: -; cdr3_length: 16; v_call: TRBV10-3; cdr3_aa: CAISEVSGGGNQPQHF; cdr3_nt: TGTGCCATCAGTGAGGTGAGCGGGGGGGGCAATCAGCCCCAGCATTTT
d_call: -; j_call: TRBJ1-6; clone_size: once; cdr3_length: 13; v_call: TRBV7-2; cdr3_aa: CASSLGYGQPLHF; cdr3_nt: TGTGCCAGCAGCTTAGGGTATGGGCAGCCCCTCCACTTT